One and the same sample provided the 13 T cell receptor beta chains below, sequenced in a study of blood T cell repertoires in COVID-19. Sequencing used immunoSEQ multiplex PCR; TCRdb keeps in-frame clones, though not all of them. Seen here are under 200,000 clones, approximately 90% observed once, and the top ten hold roughly 5.6%. Sequences were obtained from peripheral blood. These receptors were taken from a man aged 40-55 years with active or convalescent COVID-19.

The genes are TRBV11-1 and TRBJ2-7, with TRBD1 identical over 10 bases. Germline V gene lookup returns CDR1 SGHAT and CDR2 FQDESV (reference sequence). Trimming at V came to 3 bases and at J to 2 bases, leaving 4 bases not matched to a gene. The CDR3 totals 15 residues. CDR3 sequence (DNA): TGTGCCAGCAGCTTCCAAGGGACAGGGGCCTACGAGCAGTACTTC. It yields the protein CASSFQGTGAYEQYF.

This clone was seen once. CDR3 nucleotide sequence: TGTGCCAGCAGCCAAAGGGGGGGGAACACTGAAGCTTTCTTT. Translated: CASSQRGGNTEAFF. The V and J genes are TRBV14 and TRBJ1-1, with D possibly TRBD1 on 6 matching bases. V was shortened by 2 bases and J by 1 base, with 8 bases between the two germline ends. This CDR3 comprises 14 residues. Germline-derived CDR1 and CDR2 are SGHDN and FVKESK.

The rearrangement uses TRBV11-3 and TRBJ2-5; possible D gene TRBD1, 5 bases. CDR3 length: 14 amino acids. Between the trimmed V and J ends, which lost 2 bases and 1 base, there was a span of 8 bases. CDR1 and CDR2 (germline): SGHNT, YENEEA. This CDR3 is CASSLRQTQETQYF. CDR3 bases: TGTGCCAGCAGCTTAAGACAGACCCAAGAGACCCAGTACTTC.

The V and J genes are TRBV5-1 and TRBJ2-2, with 9 bases identical to TRBD1. V was pared by 2 bases and J by 6 bases, with 2 bases of the junction left unmatched. The CDR3 extends over 14 amino acids. Per germline, CDR1 SGHRS and CDR2 YFSETQ. The DNA for the CDR3 is TGCGCCAGCAGCTTACAGGGGGCGGCCGGGGAGCTGTTTTTT. Translated: CASSLQGAAGELFF.

The chain carries TRBV4-2 and TRBJ2-2; 9 positions match TRBD2. V was pared by 4 bases and J by 2 bases, with 8 bases of the junction left unmatched. CDR1 is LGHNA, CDR2 YNFKEQ, per germline. This CDR3 contains 17 residues. CDR3 bases: TGTGCCAGCAGCCTAATAAAGCGGGGGGCAAACACCGGGGAGCTGTTTTTT. Encoded protein: CASSLIKRGANTGELFF.

The CDR3 is CASSERQLHFSGANVLTF. The CDR3 DNA sequence: TGTGCCAGCAGTGAAAGACAGCTTCATTTCTCTGGGGCCAACGTCCTGACTTTC. The chain is built from TRBV2 and TRBJ2-6; D may be TRBD1 (5 bases). The V end lost 2 bases, the J end lost 0 bases, and 14 bases lay between the germline ends. Germline V gene data show CDR1 as SNHLY and CDR2 as FYNNEI. The CDR3 runs to 18 residues.

The gene calls are TRBV28 and TRBJ1-5; a weak D match, TRBD1 (6 bases). The V end lost 2 bases, the J end lost 0 bases, and 11 bases lay between the germline ends. CDR3 length: 16 amino acids. Germline V gene sequence: CDR1 MDHEN, CDR2 SYDVKM. The CDR3 sequence: CASSLPEDSSNQPQHF. DNA of the CDR3: TGTGCCAGCAGTTTACCCGAGGACAGTAGCAATCAGCCCCAGCATTTT.

The rearrangement uses TRBV7-9 and TRBJ2-5, with a possible D match to TRBD2 (6 bases). CDR3 length: 15 amino acids. Germline-derived CDR1 and CDR2 are SEHNR and FQNEAQ (reference sequence). V was pared by 5 bases and J by 2 bases, with 15 bases between. DNA for the CDR3: TGTGCCAGCAGCCCACGGGAGACCATTCAAGAGACCCAGTACTTC. This sequence encodes CASSPRETIQETQYF. Full variable domain (remainder filled in from reference TRBV7-9 and TRBJ2-5): DTGVSQNPRHKITKRGQNVTFRCDPISEHNRLYWYRQTLGQGPEFLTYFQNEAQLEKSRLLSDRFSAERPKGSFSTLEIQRTEQGDSAMYLCASSPRETIQETQYFGPGTRLLVL.

The V and J genes are TRBV23-1 and TRBJ2-7, with TRBD1 matching over 7 bases. TRBV23-1 falls under the ORF class, with uncertain function. With V trimmed by 3 bases and J by 6 bases, 17 bases remained unmatched. The CDR3 length is 17 residues. The chain's CDR3 is CASSHRRHRDSPCEQYF. DNA for the CDR3: TGCGCCAGCAGTCACAGACGCCACCGGGACAGTCCTTGCGAGCAGTACTTC.

This rearrangement joins TRBV19 to TRBJ1-1; the D gene is possibly TRBD1 (5 bases). This CDR3 comprises 13 residues. Germline values: CDR1 LNHDA, CDR2 SQIVND (reference sequence). V dropped 6 bases and J dropped 1 base, with 9 bases sitting between them. This CDR3 is CASRPTGNTEAFF. The CDR3 region has the DNA TGTGCCAGTAGACCTACAGGGAACACTGAAGCTTTCTTT. Full variable domain (remainder filled in from reference TRBV19 and TRBJ1-1): DGGITQSPKYLFRKEGQNVTLSCEQNLNHDAMYWYRQDPGQGLRLIYYSQIVNDFQKGDIAEGYSVSREKKESFPLTVTSAQKNPTAFYLCASRPTGNTEAFFGQGTRLTVV.

The V gene is TRBV18, the J gene TRBJ2-2, with unresolved D. The germline gives CDR1 KGHSH, CDR2 LQKENI. The CDR3 runs to 14 residues. The V gene lost 2 bases and the J gene lost 0 bases, with 4 bases spanning the gap. The CDR3 reads CASSPISNTGELFF. The CDR3 DNA sequence: TGTGCCAGCTCACCAATATCGAACACCGGGGAGCTGTTTTTT.

The chain uses TRBV5-8 and TRBJ2-5; perhaps TRBD1 as D (5 bases). Trimming removed 4 bases at V and 4 bases at J, with 20 bases between. This CDR3 contains 16 residues. CDR1 is SGHTS and CDR2 is YDEGEE in the germline V gene. CDR3 sequence reads: CASSRTGDKLIETQYF. The CDR3 nucleotides are TGTGCCAGCAGCCGAACAGGAGATAAACTCATAGAGACCCAGTACTTC. The full variable domain, with the rest looked up from reference TRBV5-8 and TRBJ2-5, is EAGVTQSPTHLIKTRGQQATLRCSPISGHTSVYWYQQALGLGLQFLLWYDEGEERNRGNFPPRFSGRQFPNYSSELNVNALELEDSALYLCASSRTGDKLIETQYFGPGTRLLVL.

The J gene is TRBJ2-3, the V gene TRBV10-3; TRBD1 matches 7 bases. The ends lost 6 bases at V and 3 bases at J; junction bases unmatched: 9. Germline CDR1 and CDR2: ENHRY and SYGVKD. The CDR3 runs to 15 residues. The CDR3 nucleotides read TGTGCCATCAGCAGACAGGGAGAAAGAACAGATACGCAGTATTTT. It is translated as CAISRQGERTDTQYF.